These 14 T cell receptor beta chains came from one sample sequenced in a study of CD8 T cells in Susac syndrome. An input of roughly 0.5 to 1 ug of RNA was subjected to reverse transcription using random hexamers. MiXCR was run by TCRdb on the immunoSEQ multiplex PCR reads, yielding one entry per CDR3 protein. The sample includes 75,000 to 95,000 distinct CDR3 sequences, about 91% of them seen just once. Sequenced sample: CD8+ T cells from PBMCs. The receptors derive from a human donor with multiple sclerosis.

With regard to this clonotype: The junction departs from the called germline gene at one end, perhaps through a read error. This sequence joins TRBV7-9 and TRBJ2-7, with D maybe TRBD1 (6 bases). The CDR3 loop spans 14 amino acids. Germline CDR1 and CDR2: SEHNR and FQNEAQ (reference sequence). In DNA form, the CDR3 reads TGTGCCAGCAGCCACCGACAGGCTATCTACAAGCAGTACTTC. It yields the protein CASSHRQAIYKQYF.

V is TRBV12-5 and J is TRBJ1-5; D uncertain. Germline assignment: CDR1 LGHNT and CDR2 FRNRAP. The CDR3 sequence is 13 residues long. V gave up 1 base and J gave up 6 bases, with 7 bases separating them. CDR3 loop: CASGLGEAQPQHF. CDR3 in DNA: TGTGCTAGTGGTTTGGGAGAGGCTCAGCCCCAGCATTTT.

In its sample, this clonotype was seen once. This chain joins TRBV10-2 and TRBJ2-7, with D tentatively TRBD1 (5 bases). Germline V gives CDR1 WSHSY, CDR2 SAAADI. The CDR3 loop spans 13 amino acids. Trimming removed 3 bases from V and 2 bases from J, with 8 bases in between. The CDR3 DNA is TGCGCCAGCAGTGAAGGGGCGGCCTACGAGCAGTACTTC. This encodes CASSEGAAYEQYF.

The chain joins TRBV9 to TRBJ2-2; D could derive from TRBD1 or TRBD2 (5 bases each). CDR1 SGDLS and CDR2 YYNGEE come from the germline V gene. The CDR3 extends over 13 amino acids. The V and J ends lost 2 bases and 3 bases respectively, with 5 bases between them. CDR3 residues: CASSVGDTGELFF. The CDR3 bases are TGTGCCAGCAGCGTGGGGGACACCGGGGAGCTGTTTTTT.

The V and J genes are TRBV7-9 and TRBJ2-2; no firm D call. The germline V and J ends were trimmed by 1 base and 5 bases, with 11 bases remaining between them. CDR3 size: 15 residues. Germline lookup yields CDR1 SEHNR and CDR2 FQNEAQ (reference sequence). CDR3 sequence (DNA): TGTGCCAGCAGCTTAGTTCTGGGCGAGACCGGGGAGCTGTTTTTT. Translated: CASSLVLGETGELFF.

The chain is built from TRBV19 and TRBJ2-3, with 7 bases lining up with TRBD2. The V and J ends lost 5 bases and 10 bases, in that order; junction bases with no gene match: 9. The CDR3 is made up of 13 amino acids. Looked up from germline, CDR1 is LNHDA and CDR2 is SQIVND (reference sequence). The CDR3 is CASSLDFAGAQYF. The CDR3 region has the DNA TGTGCCAGTAGTCTCGACTTCGCGGGGGCGCAGTATTTT.

The V and J genes are TRBV5-6 and TRBJ2-7; D not certain. The CDR3 runs 15 residues. Germline V gene lookup returns CDR1 SGHDT and CDR2 YYEEEE. The V end was cut by 2 bases, the J end by 4 bases, with 16 bases between. The CDR3 is CASSFGRMAAYEQYF. In DNA, the CDR3 is TGTGCCAGCAGCTTCGGACGAATGGCCGCGTACGAGCAGTACTTC.

This clonotype was found once. The chain carries TRBV19 and TRBJ1-6; D remains unclear. Germline assignment: CDR1 LNHDA and CDR2 SQIVND (reference sequence). V dropped 3 bases and J dropped 6 bases, with 6 bases sitting between them. This CDR3 has 13 residues. Here the CDR3 reads CASSIGTNSPLHF. The CDR3, as DNA: TGTGCCAGTAGTATTGGAACTAATTCACCCCTCCACTTT. The full variable domain, with the rest looked up from reference TRBV19 and TRBJ1-6, is DGGITQSPKYLFRKEGQNVTLSCEQNLNHDAMYWYRQDPGQGLRLIYYSQIVNDFQKGDIAEGYSVSREKKESFPLTVTSAQKNPTAFYLCASSIGTNSPLHFGNGTRLTVT.

V usage is TRBV6-6 and J usage is TRBJ2-1; 11 nucleotides match TRBD2. Germline V CDR1 and CDR2: MNHNY, SVGAGI (reference sequence). CDR3 size: 16 residues. J lost 9 bases, V lost 5 bases, and 12 bases had no gene match. CDR3 nucleotides: TGTGCCAGCAGTCCACCGACTAGCGGGAAGGGCACTGAGCAGTTCTTC. Translating gives CASSPPTSGKGTEQFF.

This clonotype was counted a single time. This chain links TRBV5-1 with TRBJ1-2; D is undetermined. V was shortened by 1 base and J by 8 bases, with 15 bases between the two germline ends. CDR1 and CDR2 from the germline V gene are SGHRS and YFSETQ. The CDR3 runs to 14 residues. The CDR3 sequence is CASSLQTSWEGYTF. CDR3 bases: TGCGCCAGCAGCTTGCAGACGTCTTGGGAGGGCTACACCTTC.

CDR3 nucleotide sequence: TGTGCCAGCAGCCCCGGGACTACCTCCACCGGGGAGCTGTTTTTT. Translating gives CASSPGTTSTGELFF. This chain uses TRBV12-3 or TRBV12-4 with TRBJ2-2; 7 bases line up with TRBD2. The CDR3 contains 15 residues. After removal of 6 bases from V and 4 bases from J, the junction contained 8 bases not matched to a gene.

V and J are TRBV2 and TRBJ1-3, with no clear D. The CDR3 contains 14 residues. The V end lost 6 bases, the J end lost 4 bases, and 13 bases lay between the germline ends. From germline, CDR1 is SNHLY and CDR2 FYNNEI. CDR3 sequence: CASRGLRTGNTIYF. CDR3 coding DNA: TGTGCCAGCAGAGGCCTTAGGACGGGAAACACCATATATTTT.

J is TRBJ2-7 and V is TRBV28, with D perhaps TRBD1 (6 bases). Germline V CDR1 and CDR2: MDHEN, SYDVKM. The CDR3 runs 14 residues. Trimming removed 3 bases from V and 0 bases from J, with 9 bases in between. The CDR3 region has the DNA TGTGCCAGCAGTTTTTGGGACAACTCCTACGAGCAGTACTTC. This gives the protein CASSFWDNSYEQYF.

V usage is TRBV27 and J usage is TRBJ1-5; D unresolved. The CDR3 has 15 residues. V shed 5 bases and J shed 0 bases, with 11 bases lying between them. Germline CDR1 is MNHEY and CDR2 is SMNVEV (reference sequence). In DNA, the CDR3 is TGTGCCAGCAGTCCTTTACTCACTAGCAATCAGCCCCAGCATTTT. Its protein product is CASSPLLTSNQPQHF.